This T cell receptor (beta chain) is drawn from a study of cytomegalovirus exposure and HLA in healthy donors. Libraries were prepared by immunoSEQ multiplex PCR; TCRdb keeps only in-frame clonotypes and omits some of them. The table lists more than 200,000 clones, 80% to 95% of them singletons. In the case of this clone: What it binds is unknown.

The donors were members of the validation cohort, which comprised 100 to 150 subjects and was separate from the first cohort of 730 or so subjects. The junction had 0 bases not matched to a gene; V was cut back by 2 bases and J by 6 bases. CDR1 MNHEY and CDR2 SMNVEV come from the germline V gene (reference sequence). The CDR3 extends over 13 amino acids. Study outcomes and limitations: As confirmed in vitro, three CMV-associated chains were specific for CMV antigens. A list of 150 or so TCR beta chains associated with cytomegalovirus was given. In the 100 to 150 validation repertoires, under 95% of cluster scores exceeded 0, per a later analysis.

The specimen sequenced was PBMCs. This sequence originates from a woman aged 30 to 39 in good health and CMV-seronegative. The rearrangement links TRBV27 to TRBJ2-7; TRBD2 aligns across 11 bases. As DNA, the CDR3 is TGTGCCAGCAGTTTAGGACTAGCGGGCGAGCAGTACTTC. This encodes CASSLGLAGEQYF.